A single sample is the source of the 29 T cell receptor beta chains below, sequenced in a study of regulatory and conventional T cells in RAG deficiency (TCRdb year 2017). The library was generated by the immunoSEQ multiplex PCR assay. This immuneACCESS table, as held by TCRdb, lists in-frame sequences with V and J called but not all clones. Of the missing ones, under half trace to an unresolved V gene in checked studies; the others have no known cause. Counted in this sample were fewer than 35,000 clones; 89% of them appeared once. Clones ranked in the top ten supply approximately 13% of the sample. Another study also made use of these data, one on regulatory T cells. The second paper states: In the multiplex PCR, 52 forward TRBV primers and 13 reverse TRBJ primers were used, and assay-based and computational corrections were applied for amplification bias.

Sequencing used CD8+ T cells sorted from blood. The receptor set was obtained from a human donor in good health.

This clone showed up just once. The chain recombines TRBV29-1 with TRBJ1-2, with 8 positions matching TRBD1. CDR1 SQVTM and CDR2 ANQGSEA come from the germline V gene. The CDR3 totals 14 residues. Trimming at V came to 5 bases and at J to 4 bases, leaving 9 bases not matched to a gene. The CDR3 here is CSVLEDRASYGYTF. CDR3 in DNA: TGCAGCGTTCTAGAGGACAGGGCCTCCTATGGCTACACCTTC.

The chain combines TRBV27 with TRBJ2-5; D is unclear. CDR1 and CDR2 from the germline V gene are MNHEY and SMNVEV (reference sequence). The germline V and J ends were trimmed by 4 bases and 1 base, with 4 bases remaining between them. CDR3 length: 12 residues. For the CDR3, the DNA is TGTGCCAGCAGTTCAGGCCAAGAGACCCAGTACTTC. It encodes CASSSGQETQYF.

The chain joins TRBV6-5 to TRBJ1-1; weak D call: TRBD1 (5 bases). Germline V CDR1 and CDR2: MNHEY, SVGAGI. The germline V and J ends were trimmed by 0 bases and 4 bases, with 15 bases remaining between them. CDR3 length: 16 residues. The CDR3 nucleotides read TGTGCCAGCAGTTACTCGAGCTTCGGGACGGGCACTGAAGCTTTCTTT. The encoded protein is CASSYSSFGTGTEAFF.

J is TRBJ1-5 and V is TRBV4-2, with a possible D match to TRBD1 (5 bases). The CDR3 is 18 amino acids. V was cut by 0 bases and J by 1 base, with 16 bases left in between. Germline V CDR1 and CDR2: LGHNA, YNFKEQ. This CDR3 reads CASSQEPRIGESNQPQHF. CDR3 coding DNA: TGTGCCAGCAGCCAAGAACCCCGCATAGGGGAAAGCAATCAGCCCCAGCATTTT.

The rearrangement uses TRBV2 and TRBJ2-3, with 10 positions matching TRBD2. Germline CDR1 is SNHLY and CDR2 is FYNNEI. Trimming at V came to 7 bases and at J to 10 bases, leaving 8 bases not matched to a gene. The CDR3 length is 13 residues. The chain's CDR3 is CASNPSGRGAQYF. The CDR3, as DNA: TGTGCCAGCAATCCTAGCGGGAGAGGGGCGCAGTATTTT.

This clone was recorded only once. The J gene is TRBJ1-4, the V gene TRBV6-1; 9 bases match TRBD1. The germline V gene encodes CDR1 MNHNS and CDR2 SASEGT. V lost 6 bases and J lost 11; bases outside the gene matches: 10. This CDR3 is 14 amino acids long. The DNA for the CDR3 is TGTGCCAGCAGCCGGACAGGGGCACGGAACAAACTGTTTTTT. Protein sequence: CASSRTGARNKLFF.

This chain connects TRBV4-2 to TRBJ1-5; unclear D gene. Trimming removed 0 bases at V and 7 bases at J, with 7 bases between. CDR1 is LGHNA, CDR2 YNFKEQ, per germline. The CDR3 loop spans 13 amino acids. The CDR3 region has the DNA TGTGCCAGCAGCCAAGAGGTGGGACAGCCCCAGCATTTT. Translation gives CASSQEVGQPQHF.

The V and J genes are TRBV30 and TRBJ2-1; D unclear. The CDR3 sequence is 14 residues long. V lost 0 bases, J lost 2 bases, and 8 bases lay in between. Per germline, CDR1 GTSNPN and CDR2 SVGIG (reference sequence). This CDR3 reads CAWSVTGTYNEQFF. The DNA of the CDR3 is TGTGCCTGGAGTGTAACTGGTACCTACAATGAGCAGTTCTTC.

CDR3 sequence: CSVDDAGSAYGYTF. CDR3 DNA sequence: TGCAGCGTTGACGACGCCGGTTCGGCGTATGGCTACACCTTC. The rearrangement links TRBV29-1 to TRBJ1-2; D is ambiguous. Trimming left V 3 bases short and J 5 bases short, with 16 bases between. CDR1 SQVTM and CDR2 ANQGSEA come from the germline V gene. The CDR3 spans 14 residues. The whole variable domain, filled in from reference TRBV29-1 and TRBJ1-2, reads SAVISQKPSRDICQRGTSLTIQCQVDSQVTMMFWYRQQPGQSLTLIATANQGSEATYESGFVIDKFPISRPNLTFSTLTVSNMSPEDSSIYLCSVDDAGSAYGYTFGSGTRLTVV.

The gene calls are TRBV15 and TRBJ2-3; no firm D call. V was pared by 0 bases and J by 6 bases, with 7 bases between. CDR1 is LNHNV and CDR2 is YYDKDF in the germline V gene (reference sequence). This CDR3 is 13 amino acids long. The CDR3 sequence: CATSRDLLDTQYF. The CDR3, as DNA: TGTGCCACCAGCAGAGATCTCCTGGATACGCAGTATTTT. The full variable domain, with the rest looked up from reference TRBV15 and TRBJ2-3, is DAMVIQNPRYQVTQFGKPVTLSCSQTLNHNVMYWYQQKSSQAPKLLFHYYDKDFNNEADTPDNFQSRRPNTSFCFLDIRSPGLGDTAMYLCATSRDLLDTQYFGPGTRLTVL.

On this clone itself: Other DNA sequences within the sample encode an identical CDR3. The rearrangement uses TRBV19 and TRBJ1-1; 9 bases line up with TRBD1. CDR1 is LNHDA, CDR2 SQIVND, per germline (reference sequence). After removal of 5 bases from V and 2 bases from J, the junction contained 6 bases not matched to a gene. This CDR3 is 15 amino acids long. CDR3 amino acids: CASSLGQGGNTEAFF. The CDR3 nucleotides are TGTGCCAGTAGTTTGGGACAGGGTGGTAACACTGAAGCTTTCTTT. The full variable domain, completed using reference TRBV19 and TRBJ1-1, is DGGITQSPKYLFRKEGQNVTLSCEQNLNHDAMYWYRQDPGQGLRLIYYSQIVNDFQKGDIAEGYSVSREKKESFPLTVTSAQKNPTAFYLCASSLGQGGNTEAFFGQGTRLTVV.

The J gene is TRBJ2-1, the V gene TRBV5-6, with D unclear. CDR1 is SGHDT, CDR2 YYEEEE, per germline. V was cut by 0 bases and J by 7 bases, with 5 bases left in between. CDR3 size: 12 residues. CDR3: CASSLARNEQFF. CDR3 nucleotides: TGTGCCAGCAGCTTGGCTAGGAATGAGCAGTTCTTC.

The chain has TRBV2 and TRBJ1-2; D not certain. V was cut by 3 bases and J by 7 bases, with 3 bases left in between. CDR1 and CDR2 from the germline V gene are SNHLY and FYNNEI. The CDR3 has 10 amino acids. The CDR3 nucleotides are TGTGCCAGCAGTGACCGTGGCTACACCTTC. This codes for CASSDRGYTF.

This rearrangement joins TRBV19 to TRBJ1-5, with TRBD1 as a possible D gene (6 bases). Trimming removed 7 bases from V and 4 bases from J, with 17 bases in between. CDR3 length: 15 amino acids. Germline V gene data show CDR1 as LNHDA and CDR2 as SQIVND (reference sequence). CDR3 sequence: CASTEAGQGNQPQHF. CDR3 nucleotides: TGTGCCAGTACCGAGGCGGGACAAGGGAATCAGCCCCAGCATTTT.

The chain is built from TRBV4-2 and TRBJ2-3; 9 bases line up with TRBD2. V lost 0 bases to trimming and J lost 4 bases; unmatched junction nucleotides: 5. The CDR3 loop spans 16 amino acids. Germline CDR1 LGHNA, CDR2 YNFKEQ. The CDR3 DNA reads as TGTGCCAGCAGCCAAGACCCAGCGGGGGGCCCAGATACGCAGTATTTT. Translation gives CASSQDPAGGPDTQYF.

This clone was detected only a few times. The gene calls are TRBV4-1 and TRBJ1-1, with TRBD1 identical over 7 bases. Germline CDR1 MGHRA, CDR2 YSYEKL. CDR3 length equals 17 residues. The V and J ends lost 0 bases and 0 bases, in that order; junction bases with no gene match: 7. CDR3 in amino acids: CASSQEYRGYLNTEAFF. In nucleotides, the CDR3 is TGCGCCAGCAGCCAAGAATACAGGGGATACTTGAACACTGAAGCTTTCTTT.

The rearrangement links TRBV14 to TRBJ2-1, with 13 bases matching TRBD2. CDR1 SGHDN and CDR2 FVKESK come from the germline V gene. Unmatched junction bases numbered 4, after V lost 4 bases and J lost 4 bases. The CDR3 consists of 16 residues. CDR3 sequence: CASSPPGLAGYNEQFF. The DNA for the CDR3 is TGTGCCAGCAGCCCCCCGGGACTAGCGGGGTACAATGAGCAGTTCTTC.

CDR3 sequence reads: CAITAGNQPQHF. CDR3 bases: TGTGCCATCACTGCAGGCAATCAGCCCCAGCATTTT. The genes are TRBV28 and TRBJ1-5; D gene unclear. Looked up from germline, CDR1 is MDHEN and CDR2 is SYDVKM. This CDR3 has 12 amino acids. V lost 10 bases, J lost 2 bases, and 9 bases lay in between.

This chain joins TRBV7-8 and TRBJ1-2; TRBD1 matches 8 bases. The J segment lost 4 bases and the V segment lost 4 bases, leaving 23 bases of the junction unmatched. This CDR3 spans 20 amino acids. Germline CDR1 SGHVS, CDR2 FQNEAQ. CDR3 sequence (DNA): TGTGCCAGCAGCTCACCCCGGGGCGGACAGGGCCGGGGGGTTAGCTATGGCTACACCTTC. Translated: CASSSPRGGQGRGVSYGYTF.

The CDR3 loop reads CSVGTSNTEAFF. The CDR3 nucleotides read TGCAGCGTCGGGACCTCGAACACTGAAGCTTTCTTT. The V gene is TRBV29-1, the J gene TRBJ1-1; weak D call: TRBD1 (5 bases). V gave up 6 bases and J gave up 1 base, with 9 bases separating them. CDR3 length: 12 residues. The germline V gene has CDR1 SQVTM and CDR2 ANQGSEA.

CDR3 residues: CASRSPSGGGTDTQYF. The CDR3 DNA reads TGTGCCAGCAGATCCCCAAGCGGGGGGGGCACAGATACGCAGTATTTT. V and J are TRBV2 and TRBJ2-3; 10 positions agree with TRBD2. The CDR3 is 16 residues long. Unmatched junction bases numbered 7, after V lost 6 bases and J lost 1 base. Germline-derived CDR1 and CDR2 are SNHLY and FYNNEI. Based on the CDR3 plus reference TRBV2 and TRBJ2-3, the full variable domain is EPEVTQTPSHQVTQMGQEVILRCVPISNHLYFYWYRQILGQKVEFLVSFYNNEISEKSEIFDDQFSVERPDGSNFTLKIRSTKLEDSAMYFCASRSPSGGGTDTQYFGPGTRLTVL.

V gene TRBV11-2 combines with J gene TRBJ2-1; D remains unclear. This CDR3 has 15 amino acids. The V end lost 1 base, the J end lost 7 bases, and 14 bases lay between the germline ends. Germline loops: CDR1 SGHAT, CDR2 FQNNGV. The CDR3 nucleotides are TGTGCCAGCAGCTTAGTAGGTGCTAGTCGGAATGAGCAGTTCTTC. This sequence encodes CASSLVGASRNEQFF.

The chain employs TRBV27 and TRBJ2-3; possibly TRBD2 for D (6 bases). V was shortened by 0 bases and J by 1 base, with 11 bases between the two germline ends. CDR3 length equals 16 residues. Germline V gene sequence: CDR1 MNHEY, CDR2 SMNVEV (reference sequence). This chain's CDR3 is CASSLSWRGRTDTQYF. The CDR3 DNA reads as TGTGCCAGCAGTTTATCCTGGAGGGGCCGCACAGATACGCAGTATTTT.

The rearrangement uses TRBV10-2 and TRBJ2-3, with TRBD2 matching over 7 bases. The CDR3 covers 15 residues. V lost 2 bases to trimming and J lost 1 base; unmatched junction nucleotides: 3. CDR1 and CDR2 from the germline V gene are WSHSY and SAAADI. The CDR3 sequence: CASSEASGRTDTQYF. DNA for the CDR3: TGCGCCAGCAGTGAGGCTAGCGGCCGCACAGATACGCAGTATTTT.

The chain is built from TRBV18 and TRBJ2-2; possibly TRBD2 for D (5 bases). Germline values: CDR1 KGHSH, CDR2 LQKENI. The CDR3 is 17 amino acids. V was cut by 2 bases and J by 1 base, with 14 bases left in between. CDR3 loop: CASSPTRIGLNTGELFF. CDR3 nucleotide sequence: TGTGCCAGCTCACCAACCCGAATCGGACTGAACACCGGGGAGCTGTTTTTT. Using reference TRBV18 and TRBJ2-2 for the parts outside the CDR3, the full variable domain is NAGVMQNPRHLVRRRGQEARLRCSPMKGHSHVYWYRQLPEEGLKFMVYLQKENIIDESGMPKERFSAEFPKEGPSILRIQQVVRGDSAAYFCASSPTRIGLNTGELFFGEGSRLTVL.

The chain joins TRBV6-5 to TRBJ2-1, with D perhaps matching TRBD2 (5 bases). This CDR3 region has 12 residues. The V gene's germline CDR1 is MNHEY and CDR2 SVGAGI. V was shortened by 6 bases and J by 4 bases, with 7 bases between the two germline ends. The CDR3 nucleotides read TGTGCCAGCAGGGGCGGGTACAATGAGCAGTTCTTC. It specifies CASRGGYNEQFF.

The chain links TRBV9 to TRBJ2-2, with D maybe TRBD1 (5 bases). Trimming shortened V by 0 bases and J by 0 bases, and 9 bases separated the two germline ends. Germline V gives CDR1 SGDLS, CDR2 YYNGEE. This CDR3 is built from 16 residues. The CDR3 loop is CASSVDSGTNTGELFF. The CDR3 nucleotides are TGTGCCAGCAGCGTAGATTCAGGGACGAACACCGGGGAGCTGTTTTTT. The full variable domain, in which reference TRBV9 and TRBJ2-2 provide the parts outside the CDR3, is DSGVTQTPKHLITATGQRVTLRCSPRSGDLSVYWYQQSLDQGLQFLIQYYNGEERAKGNILERFSAQQFPDLHSELNLSSLELGDSALYFCASSVDSGTNTGELFFGEGSRLTVL.

The rearrangement uses TRBV28 and TRBJ1-5; the D is unclear. The CDR3 has 14 residues. Germline CDR1 MDHEN, CDR2 SYDVKM. The ends were cut back, 5 bases at V and 1 base at J, with 9 bases in the middle. CDR3 amino acids: CASSNLRSNQPQHF. The CDR3 nucleotides read TGTGCCAGCAGTAATCTAAGGAGCAATCAGCCCCAGCATTTT.

J is TRBJ1-6 and V is TRBV6-5; 8 nucleotides match TRBD1. The ends lost 0 bases at V and 5 bases at J; junction bases unmatched: 3. Per germline, CDR1 MNHEY and CDR2 SVGAGI. The CDR3 spans 16 residues. The CDR3, as DNA: TGTGCCAGCAGTTACTCGAGGACAGGGAATAATTCACCCCTCCACTTT. Its protein is CASSYSRTGNNSPLHF.